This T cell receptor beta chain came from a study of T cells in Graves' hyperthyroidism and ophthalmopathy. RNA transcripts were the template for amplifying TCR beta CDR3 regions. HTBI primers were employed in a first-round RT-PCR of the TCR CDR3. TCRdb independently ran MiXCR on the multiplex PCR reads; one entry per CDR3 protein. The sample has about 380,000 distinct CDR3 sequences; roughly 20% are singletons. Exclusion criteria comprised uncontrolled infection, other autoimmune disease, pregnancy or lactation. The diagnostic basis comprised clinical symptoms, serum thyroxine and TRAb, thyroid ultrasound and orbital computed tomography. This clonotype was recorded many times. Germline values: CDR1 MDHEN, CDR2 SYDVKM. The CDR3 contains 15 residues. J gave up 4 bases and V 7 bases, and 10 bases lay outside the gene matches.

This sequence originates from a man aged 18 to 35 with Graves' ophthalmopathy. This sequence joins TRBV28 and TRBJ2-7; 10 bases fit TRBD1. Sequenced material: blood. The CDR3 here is CASTSAGTGDYEQYF. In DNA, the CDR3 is TGTGCCAGCACCTCCGCCGGGACAGGGGATTACGAGCAGTACTTC.